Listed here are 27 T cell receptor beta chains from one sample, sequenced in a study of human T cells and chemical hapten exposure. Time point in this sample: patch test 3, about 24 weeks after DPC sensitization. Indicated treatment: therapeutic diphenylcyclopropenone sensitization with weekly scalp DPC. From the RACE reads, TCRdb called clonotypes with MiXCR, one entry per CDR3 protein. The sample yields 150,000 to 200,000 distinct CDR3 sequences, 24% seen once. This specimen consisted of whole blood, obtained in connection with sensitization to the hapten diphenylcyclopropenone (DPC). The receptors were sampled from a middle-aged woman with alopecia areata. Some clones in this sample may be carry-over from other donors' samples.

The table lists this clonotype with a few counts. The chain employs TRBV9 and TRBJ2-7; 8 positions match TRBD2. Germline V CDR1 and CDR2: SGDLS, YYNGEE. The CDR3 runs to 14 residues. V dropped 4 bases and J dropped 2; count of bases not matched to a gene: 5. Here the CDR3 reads CASSPRTSPYEQYF. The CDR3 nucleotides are TGTGCCAGCAGCCCCCGGACTAGCCCCTACGAGCAGTACTTC.

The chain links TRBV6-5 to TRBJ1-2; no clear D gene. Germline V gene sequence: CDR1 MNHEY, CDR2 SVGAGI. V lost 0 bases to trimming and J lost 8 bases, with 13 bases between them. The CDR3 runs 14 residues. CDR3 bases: TGTGCCAGCAGTTACTCCGACGTCCGGTCCGGCTACACCTTC. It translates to CASSYSDVRSGYTF.

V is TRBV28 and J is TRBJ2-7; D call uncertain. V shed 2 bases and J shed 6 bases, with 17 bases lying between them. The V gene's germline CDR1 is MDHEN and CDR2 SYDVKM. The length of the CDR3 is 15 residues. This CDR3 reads CASSLPDPLTIEQYF. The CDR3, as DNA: TGTGCCAGCAGTTTACCGGACCCGTTAACGATCGAGCAGTACTTC.

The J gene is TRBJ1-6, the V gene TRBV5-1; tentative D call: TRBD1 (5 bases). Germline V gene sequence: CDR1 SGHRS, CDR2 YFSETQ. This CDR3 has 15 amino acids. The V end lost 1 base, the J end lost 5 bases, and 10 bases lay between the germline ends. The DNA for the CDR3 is TGCGCCAGCAGCTTGAGAGGGGTTGATAATTCACCCCTCCACTTT. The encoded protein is CASSLRGVDNSPLHF.

CDR3 sequence reads: CASSLDFGLQETQYF. CDR3 DNA: TGTGCCAGCAGCTTAGACTTCGGTCTCCAAGAGACCCAGTACTTC. The chain joins TRBV7-9 to TRBJ2-5; D gene unclear. V was pared by 1 base and J by 1 base, with 10 bases between. This CDR3 spans 15 amino acids. Germline V gene sequence: CDR1 SEHNR, CDR2 FQNEAQ (reference sequence).

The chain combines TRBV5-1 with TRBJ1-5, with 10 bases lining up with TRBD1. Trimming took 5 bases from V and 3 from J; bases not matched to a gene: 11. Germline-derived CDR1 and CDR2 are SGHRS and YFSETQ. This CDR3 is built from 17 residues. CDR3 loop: CASSPGGQGRYNQPQHF. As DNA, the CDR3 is TGCGCCAGCAGTCCAGGGGGACAGGGGCGGTACAATCAGCCCCAGCATTTT. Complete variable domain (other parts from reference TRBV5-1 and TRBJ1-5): KAGVTQTPRYLIKTRGQQVTLSCSPISGHRSVSWYQQTPGQGLQFLFEYFSETQRNKGNFPGRFSGRQFSNSRSEMNVSTLELGDSALYLCASSPGGQGRYNQPQHFGDGTRLSIL.

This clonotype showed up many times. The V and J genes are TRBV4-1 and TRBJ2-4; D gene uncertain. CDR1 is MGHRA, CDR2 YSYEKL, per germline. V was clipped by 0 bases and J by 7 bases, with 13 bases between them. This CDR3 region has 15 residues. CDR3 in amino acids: CASSQDRAVRNIQYF. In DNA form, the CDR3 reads TGCGCCAGCAGCCAAGATCGGGCAGTGAGGAACATTCAGTACTTC.

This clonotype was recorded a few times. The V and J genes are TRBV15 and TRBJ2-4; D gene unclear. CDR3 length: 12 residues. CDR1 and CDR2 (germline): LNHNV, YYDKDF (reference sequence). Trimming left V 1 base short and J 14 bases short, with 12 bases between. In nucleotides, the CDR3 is TGTGCCACCAGCAGAGGGGTCGGAGAAGAGTACTTC. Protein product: CATSRGVGEEYF.

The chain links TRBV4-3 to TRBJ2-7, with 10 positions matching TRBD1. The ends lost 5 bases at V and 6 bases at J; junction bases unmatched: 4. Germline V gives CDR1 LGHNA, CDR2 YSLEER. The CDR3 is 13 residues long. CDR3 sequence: CASSDGQGGEQYF. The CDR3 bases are TGCGCCAGCAGCGACGGACAGGGGGGCGAGCAGTACTTC.

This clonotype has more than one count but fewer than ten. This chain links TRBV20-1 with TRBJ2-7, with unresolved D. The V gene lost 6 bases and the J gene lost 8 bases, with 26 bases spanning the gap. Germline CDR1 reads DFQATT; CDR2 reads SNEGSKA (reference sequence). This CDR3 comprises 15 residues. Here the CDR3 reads CSAPFLGLETLQQYF. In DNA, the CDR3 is TGCAGTGCCCCGTTTTTGGGTCTGGAGACGCTTCAGCAGTACTTC.

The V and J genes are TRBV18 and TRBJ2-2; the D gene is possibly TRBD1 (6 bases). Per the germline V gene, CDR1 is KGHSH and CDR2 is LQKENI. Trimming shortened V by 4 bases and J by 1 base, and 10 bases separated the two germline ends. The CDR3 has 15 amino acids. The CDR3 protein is CASSLQGQNTGELFF. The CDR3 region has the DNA TGTGCCAGCTCACTTCAGGGACAGAACACCGGGGAGCTGTTTTTT.

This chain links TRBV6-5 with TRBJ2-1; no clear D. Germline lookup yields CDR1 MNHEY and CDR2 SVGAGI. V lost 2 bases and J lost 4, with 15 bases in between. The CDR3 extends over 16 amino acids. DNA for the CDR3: TGTGCCAGCAGTTACCACCGGAGCCTCACTTACAATGAGCAGTTCTTC. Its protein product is CASSYHRSLTYNEQFF.

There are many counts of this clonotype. This CDR3 reads CASSDSDKYEQYF. The CDR3 DNA reads TGTGCCAGCAGTGACTCCGACAAATACGAGCAGTACTTC. The genes are TRBV6-4 and TRBJ2-7; no definite D call. The V end was cut by 0 bases, the J end by 4 bases, with 7 bases between. CDR3 length: 13 residues. Per germline, CDR1 MRHNA and CDR2 SNTAGT.

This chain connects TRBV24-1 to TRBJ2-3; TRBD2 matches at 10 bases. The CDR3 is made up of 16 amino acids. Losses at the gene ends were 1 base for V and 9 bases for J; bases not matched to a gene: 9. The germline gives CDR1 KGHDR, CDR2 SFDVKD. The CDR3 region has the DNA TGTGCCACCAGTGATTTCGGACTAGCGGCGAGGGGGACGCAGTATTTT. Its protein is CATSDFGLAARGTQYF.

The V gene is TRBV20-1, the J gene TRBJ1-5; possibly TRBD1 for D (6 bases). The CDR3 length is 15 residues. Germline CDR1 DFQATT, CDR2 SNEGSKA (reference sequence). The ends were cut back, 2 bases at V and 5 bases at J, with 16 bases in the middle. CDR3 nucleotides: TGCAGTGCTAGAAAGTTGCGAGCAGGGGATCAGCCCCAGCATTTT. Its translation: CSARKLRAGDQPQHF.

CDR3 in amino acids: CAIKDLSGNTEAFF. The DNA of the CDR3 is TGTGCCATCAAGGACCTCAGCGGTAACACTGAAGCTTTCTTT. The chain uses TRBV10-3 and TRBJ1-1; no clear D. The ends were cut back, 7 bases at V and 2 bases at J, with 14 bases in the middle. CDR3 length equals 14 residues. In germline, CDR1 is ENHRY, CDR2 SYGVKD.

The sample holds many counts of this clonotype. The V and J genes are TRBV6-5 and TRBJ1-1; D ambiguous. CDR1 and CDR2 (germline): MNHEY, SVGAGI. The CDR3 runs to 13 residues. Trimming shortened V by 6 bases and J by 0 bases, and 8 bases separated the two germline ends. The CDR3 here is CASSPKMNTEAFF. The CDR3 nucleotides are TGTGCCAGCAGCCCCAAGATGAACACTGAAGCTTTCTTT.

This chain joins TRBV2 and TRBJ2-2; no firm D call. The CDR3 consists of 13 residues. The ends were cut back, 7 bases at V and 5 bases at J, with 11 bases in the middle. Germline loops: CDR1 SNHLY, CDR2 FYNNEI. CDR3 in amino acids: CASNLAGTGELFF. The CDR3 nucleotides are TGTGCCAGCAATTTGGCTGGGACCGGGGAGCTGTTTTTT.

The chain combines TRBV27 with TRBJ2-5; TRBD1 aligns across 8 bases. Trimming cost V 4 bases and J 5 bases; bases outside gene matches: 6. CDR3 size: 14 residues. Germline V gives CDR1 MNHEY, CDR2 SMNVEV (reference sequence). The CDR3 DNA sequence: TGTGCCAGCAGTTACCAGGGGGCGACGGAGACCCAGTACTTC. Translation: CASSYQGATETQYF.

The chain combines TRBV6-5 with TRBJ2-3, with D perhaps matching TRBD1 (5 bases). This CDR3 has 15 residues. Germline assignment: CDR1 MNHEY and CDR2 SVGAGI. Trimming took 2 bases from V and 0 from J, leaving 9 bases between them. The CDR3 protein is CASSYRQTSTDTQYF. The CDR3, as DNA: TGTGCCAGCAGTTACCGACAGACAAGCACAGATACGCAGTATTTT.

The CDR3 is CASSLRNRGLRSNQPQHF. Written as DNA, the CDR3 is TGTGCCAGCAGCCTTAGGAATAGGGGATTGAGGAGCAATCAGCCCCAGCATTTT. The chain uses TRBV7-9 and TRBJ1-5, with a tentative D call TRBD1 (5 bases). The CDR3 sequence is 18 residues long. The germline gives CDR1 SEHNR, CDR2 FQNEAQ (reference sequence). V dropped 5 bases and J dropped 1 base, with 21 bases sitting between them.

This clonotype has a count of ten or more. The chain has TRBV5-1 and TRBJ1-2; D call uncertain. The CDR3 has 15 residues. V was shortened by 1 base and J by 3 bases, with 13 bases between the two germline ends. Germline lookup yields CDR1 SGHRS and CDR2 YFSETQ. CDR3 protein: CASSLNSRQHYGYTF. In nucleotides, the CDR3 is TGCGCCAGCAGCTTGAATTCCCGGCAACACTATGGCTACACCTTC.

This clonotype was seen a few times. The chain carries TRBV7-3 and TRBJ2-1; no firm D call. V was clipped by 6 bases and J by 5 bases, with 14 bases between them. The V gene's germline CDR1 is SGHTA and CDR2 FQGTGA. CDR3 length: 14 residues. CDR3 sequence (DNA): TGTGCCAGCAGTCTCCGGCGCACCCACAATGAGCAGTTCTTC. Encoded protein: CASSLRRTHNEQFF.

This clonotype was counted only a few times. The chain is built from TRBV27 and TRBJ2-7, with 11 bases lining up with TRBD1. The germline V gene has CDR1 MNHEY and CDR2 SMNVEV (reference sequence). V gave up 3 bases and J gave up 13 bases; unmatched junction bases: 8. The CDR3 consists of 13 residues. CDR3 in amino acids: CASSFLGQGALYF. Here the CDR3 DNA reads TGTGCCAGCAGTTTCCTTGGACAGGGGGCTTTATACTTC.

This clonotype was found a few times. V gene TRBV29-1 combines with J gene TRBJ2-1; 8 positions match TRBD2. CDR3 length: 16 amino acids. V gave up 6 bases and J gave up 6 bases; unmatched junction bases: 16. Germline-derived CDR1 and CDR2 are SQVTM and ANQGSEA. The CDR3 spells CSVPPMAGRVANEQFF. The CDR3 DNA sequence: TGCAGCGTCCCCCCTATGGCCGGGAGGGTCGCCAATGAGCAGTTCTTC.

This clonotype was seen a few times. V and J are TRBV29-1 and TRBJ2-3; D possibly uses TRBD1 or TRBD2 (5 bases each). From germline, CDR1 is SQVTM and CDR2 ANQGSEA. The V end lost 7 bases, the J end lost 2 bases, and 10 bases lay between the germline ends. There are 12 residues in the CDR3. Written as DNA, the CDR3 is TGCAGCGCCGGGGCTCACACAGATACGCAGTATTTT. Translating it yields CSAGAHTDTQYF.

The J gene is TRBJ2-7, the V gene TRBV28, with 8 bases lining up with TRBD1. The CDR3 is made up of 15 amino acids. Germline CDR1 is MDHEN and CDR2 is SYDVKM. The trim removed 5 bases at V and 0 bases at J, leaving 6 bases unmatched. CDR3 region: CASSQWDRSSYEQYF. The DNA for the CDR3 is TGTGCCAGCAGTCAATGGGACAGGAGCTCCTACGAGCAGTACTTC.